The next 14 T cell receptor beta chains were all read from a single sample in a study of T cells in women clearing cervical HPV infection. TCRdb keeps only in-frame clones here, not all; method: immunoSEQ multiplex PCR. In all, the sample yields 18,000 or so clones. The sequencing input was blood buffy coat. These receptors were obtained from a woman aged 18 to 69 with a cervical HPV16 infection that either progressed to CIN3+ or cleared (not recorded which).

Comments on this clone: The read stops 3 residues short of the end of the CDR3; the missing end is completed from the germline J gene. The chain is built from TRBV28 and TRBJ2-7; 9 bases line up with TRBD2. Trimming removed 5 bases from V and 6 bases from J; junction bases left unmatched: 11. There are 15 residues in the CDR3. Germline loops: CDR1 MDHEN, CDR2 SYDVKM. The CDR3 protein is CASSPRGRVRSEQYF. The DNA read from the CDR3 is TGTGCCAGCAGTCCCCGCGGGAGGGTTAGGAGCGAG. Full variable domain (remainder filled in from reference TRBV28 and TRBJ2-7): DVKVTQSSRYLVKRTGEKVFLECVQDMDHENMFWYRQDPGLGLRLIYFSYDVKMKEKGDIPEGYSVSREKKERFSLILESASTNQTSMYLCASSPRGRVRSEQYFGPGTRLTVT.

In the case of this clone: The CDR3 goes on 3 residues after the read ends, and that part is filled in from the germline J gene. The chain uses TRBV4-2 and TRBJ2-5, with D possibly being TRBD2 (7 bases). This CDR3 spans 17 amino acids. Germline CDR1 reads LGHNA; CDR2 reads YNFKEQ. V was cut by 4 bases and J by 0 bases, with 18 bases left in between. CDR3 DNA (partial): TGTGCCAGCAGCCGCGGCAGGGGAGGGTTGTACCAAGAGACC. It yields the protein CASSRGRGGLYQET. In full, the CDR3 reads CASSRGRGGLYQETQYF.

Concerning this clone itself: The read ends 3 residues shy of where the CDR3 ends; the end is completed using the germline J gene. The V gene is TRBV30, the J gene TRBJ2-7, with D perhaps matching TRBD1 or TRBD2 (5 bases each). CDR3 length: 11 residues. The V and J ends lost 3 bases and 5 bases respectively, with 8 bases between them. Germline V CDR1 and CDR2: GTSNPN, SVGIG (reference sequence). The CDR3 sequence: CAWRRGHEQYF. CDR3 bases read: TGTGCCTGGAGGAGGGGCCACGAG.

This clone registers medium-sized (0.01 to 0.1%) by frequency. Read sequence stops 3 residues before the CDR3 end, and the germline J gene provides the missing end. This chain joins TRBV19 and TRBJ1-6, with TRBD1 as a possible D gene (6 bases). V lost 4 bases and J 10 bases, leaving 8 bases between the germline ends. The germline V gene has CDR1 LNHDA and CDR2 SQIVND (reference sequence). The CDR3 is made up of 12 amino acids. CDR3 region: CASSKTGSPLHF. The CDR3 DNA, read in part, is TGTGCCAGTAGTAAAACAGGGTCACCC.

Turning to this clone: The read ends 3 residues before the CDR3 terminus; that terminus is restored from the germline J gene. The genes are TRBV7-9 and TRBJ2-1, with 7 bases aligning to TRBD2. Germline V CDR1 and CDR2: SEHNR, FQNEAQ (reference sequence). The J segment lost 7 bases and the V segment lost 1 base, leaving 7 bases of the junction unmatched. This CDR3 region has 15 residues. The CDR3 sequence: CASSLGPTSSNEQFF. The CDR3 DNA, read in part, is TGTGCCAGCAGCTTAGGGCCGACTAGCTCGAATGAG.

The covered CDR3 bases are TGTGCCAGCTCACCAATGGGACAGGGCAGTCAGCCC. Translation: CASSPMGQGSQP. The whole CDR3 protein is CASSPMGQGSQPQHF. The V gene is TRBV18, the J gene TRBJ1-5; 9 bases map to TRBD1. The read gets to within 3 residues of the CDR3 end, and the germline J gene fills in the rest. Per the germline V gene, CDR1 is KGHSH and CDR2 is LQKENI. This CDR3 spans 15 amino acids. J gave up 6 bases and V 2 bases, and 5 bases lay outside the gene matches.

As concerns this clone: With the read ending 3 residues before the CDR3 end, the germline J gene is used to fill in that end. J is TRBJ2-7 and V is TRBV5-6; TRBD2 matches at 10 bases. CDR1 and CDR2 (germline): SGHDT, YYEEEE. V lost 1 base and J lost 5; bases outside the gene matches: 6. CDR3 size: 15 residues. CDR3 DNA, as far as it was read: TGTGCCAGCAGCTTGATGGGACTAGCGTTCGACGAG. It is translated as CASSLMGLAFDE. The whole CDR3 protein reads CASSLMGLAFDEQYF. The full variable domain, rest sourced from reference TRBV5-6 and TRBJ2-7, is DAGVTQSPTHLIKTRGQQVTLRCSPKSGHDTVSWYQQALGQGPQFIFQYYEEEERQRGNFPDRFSGHQFPNYSSELNVNALLLGDSALYLCASSLMGLAFDEQYFGPGTRLTVT.

As regards this clone: The read terminates 3 residues before the CDR3 end, so the remaining end is supplied by the germline J gene. The genes are TRBV20-1 and TRBJ1-2; 7 positions agree with TRBD1. Per the germline V gene, CDR1 is DFQATT and CDR2 is SNEGSKA (reference sequence). V shed 3 bases, J shed 5 bases, and the junction held 3 bases outside the gene matches. The length of the CDR3 is 12 residues. The CDR3 protein is CSARTGPYGYTF. Partial CDR3 DNA: TGCAGTGCTAGGACAGGGCCTTATGGC.

For this clone: The read ends 3 residues before the CDR3 terminus; that terminus is restored from the germline J gene. The genes are TRBV7-7 and TRBJ2-1; 12 positions agree with TRBD2. The V gene end was trimmed by 5 bases and the J gene end by 9 bases; junction bases not matched to a gene: 5. The V gene's germline CDR1 is SSHAT and CDR2 FNYEAQ (reference sequence). The length of the CDR3 is 14 residues. The CDR3 sequence: CASSRLAGDGEQFF. Partial CDR3 DNA: TGTGCCAGCAGCCGACTAGCGGGAGACGGTGAG.

About this clone: The missing CDR3 end, 3 residues past where the read stops, is filled in from the germline J gene. The chain has TRBV7-2 and TRBJ2-1; no clear D. There are 14 residues in the CDR3. CDR1 is SGHTA, CDR2 FQGNSA, per germline. Trimming took 6 bases from V and 6 from J, leaving 15 bases between them. The CDR3 DNA, read in part, is TGTGCCAGCAGTGAACAAACCCGTACCAATGAG. Translating it yields CASSEQTRTNE. The full CDR3 protein reads CASSEQTRTNEQFF. Supplemented by reference TRBV7-2 and TRBJ2-1, the full variable domain reads GAGVSQSPSNKVTEKGKDVELRCDPISGHTALYWYRQSLGQGLEFLIYFQGNSAPDKSGLPSDRFSAERTGGSVSTLTIQRTQQEDSAVYLCASSEQTRTNEQFFGPGTRLTVL.

As concerns this clone: The sequence runs out 3 residues before the end of the CDR3; the remainder is reconstructed from the germline J gene. V is TRBV14 and J is TRBJ1-2; D is possibly TRBD1 (5 bases). Germline V gene sequence: CDR1 SGHDN, CDR2 FVKESK. The CDR3 contains 15 residues. V lost 5 bases to trimming and J lost 4 bases, with 17 bases between them. CDR3 bases read: TGTGCCAGCAGCTATACAGGATCGCGAAGCTATGGC. This sequence encodes CASSYTGSRSYG. The full-length CDR3 reads as CASSYTGSRSYGYTF.

About this clone itself: The CDR3 end lies 3 residues beyond the end of the read and is filled in from the germline J gene. The chain links TRBV5-1 to TRBJ1-5, with 7 bases identical to TRBD1. V lost 4 bases, J lost 6 bases, and 4 bases stayed unmatched. The CDR3 is 13 amino acids. CDR1 SGHRS and CDR2 YFSETQ come from the germline V gene. The CDR3 sequence is CASSPTGTQPQHF. The sequenced part of the CDR3 DNA is TGCGCCAGCAGCCCGACAGGGACTCAGCCC. Combining the CDR3 with reference TRBV5-1 and TRBJ1-5 gives the whole variable domain KAGVTQTPRYLIKTRGQQVTLSCSPISGHRSVSWYQQTPGQGLQFLFEYFSETQRNKGNFPGRFSGRQFSNSRSEMNVSTLELGDSALYLCASSPTGTQPQHFGDGTRLSIL.

A note on this clone: Read coverage stops 3 residues before the CDR3 terminus; the germline J gene supplies the remainder. This chain uses TRBV10-3 with TRBJ2-1; 10 bases agree with TRBD2. With V trimmed by 8 bases and J by 7 bases, 11 bases remained unmatched. The CDR3 runs to 15 residues. Per germline, CDR1 ENHRY and CDR2 SYGVKD. The chain's CDR3 is CAIRVQREGRNEQFF. The CDR3 DNA, read in part, is TGTGCCATCCGAGTCCAGCGGGAGGGCCGTAATGAG.

In the case of this clone: The sequence runs out 3 residues before the end of the CDR3; the remainder is reconstructed from the germline J gene. The gene calls are TRBV20-1 and TRBJ2-7, with D possibly matching TRBD2 (5 bases). Trimming pared 3 bases from V and 0 bases from J, leaving 12 bases between. CDR1 DFQATT and CDR2 SNEGSKA come from the germline V gene (reference sequence). The CDR3 spans 14 residues. The DNA read from the CDR3 is TGCAGTGCTAGGGGCGGGTCCTTCTCCTACGAG. Translated: CSARGGSFSYE. The entire CDR3 sequence reads CSARGGSFSYEQYF.